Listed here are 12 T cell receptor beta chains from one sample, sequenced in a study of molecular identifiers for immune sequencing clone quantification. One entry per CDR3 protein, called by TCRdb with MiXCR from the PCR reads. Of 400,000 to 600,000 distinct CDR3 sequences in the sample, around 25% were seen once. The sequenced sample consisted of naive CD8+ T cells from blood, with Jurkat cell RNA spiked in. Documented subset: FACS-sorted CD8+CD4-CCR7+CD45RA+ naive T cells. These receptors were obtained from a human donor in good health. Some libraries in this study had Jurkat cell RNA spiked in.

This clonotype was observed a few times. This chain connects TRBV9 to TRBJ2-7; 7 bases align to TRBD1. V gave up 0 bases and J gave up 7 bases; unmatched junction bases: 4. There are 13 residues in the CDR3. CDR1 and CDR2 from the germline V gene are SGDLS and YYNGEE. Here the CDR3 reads CASSVAGTAEQYF. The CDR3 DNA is TGTGCCAGCAGCGTAGCAGGGACAGCTGAGCAGTACTTC.

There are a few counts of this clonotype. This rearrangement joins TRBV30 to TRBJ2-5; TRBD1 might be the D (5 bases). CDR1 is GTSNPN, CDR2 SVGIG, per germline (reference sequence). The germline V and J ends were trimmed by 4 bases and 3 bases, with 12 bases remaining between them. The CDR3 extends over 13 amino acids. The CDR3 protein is CAWIKDSEETQYF. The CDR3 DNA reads TGTGCCTGGATCAAAGACAGTGAAGAGACCCAGTACTTC.

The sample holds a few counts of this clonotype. Here the CDR3 reads CASSQEDDIPANYGYTF. In DNA, the CDR3 is TGCGCCAGCAGCCAAGAGGACGATATACCTGCTAACTATGGCTACACCTTC. This sequence joins TRBV4-1 and TRBJ1-2; no firm D call. Germline V gene lookup returns CDR1 MGHRA and CDR2 YSYEKL. Trimming left V 0 bases short and J 0 bases short, with 14 bases between. The CDR3 covers 17 residues.

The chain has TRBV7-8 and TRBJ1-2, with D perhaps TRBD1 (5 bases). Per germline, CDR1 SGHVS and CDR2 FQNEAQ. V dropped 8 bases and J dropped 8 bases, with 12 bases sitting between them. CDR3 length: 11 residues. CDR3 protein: CASCSQGGYTF. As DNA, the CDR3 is TGTGCCAGCTGCTCCCAGGGAGGCTACACCTTC. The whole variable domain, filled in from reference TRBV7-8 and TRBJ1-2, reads GAGVSQSPRYKVAKRGQDVALRCDPISGHVSLFWYQQALGQGPEFLTYFQNEAQLDKSGLPSDRFFAERPEGSVSTLKIQRTQQEDSAVYLCASCSQGGYTFGSGTRLTVV.

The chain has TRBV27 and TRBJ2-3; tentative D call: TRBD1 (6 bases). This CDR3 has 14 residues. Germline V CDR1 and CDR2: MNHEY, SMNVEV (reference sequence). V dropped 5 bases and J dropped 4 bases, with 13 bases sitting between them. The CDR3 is CASSLQDSSDTQYF. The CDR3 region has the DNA TGTGCCAGCAGTCTACAGGACAGTTCAGATACGCAGTATTTT.

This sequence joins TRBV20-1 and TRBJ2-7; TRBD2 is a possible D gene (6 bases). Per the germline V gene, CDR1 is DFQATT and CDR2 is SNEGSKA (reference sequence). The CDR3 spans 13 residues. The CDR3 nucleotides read TGCAGCGGGGGTACTGTAGCCTCCTACGAGCAGTACTTC. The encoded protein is CSGGTVASYEQYF.

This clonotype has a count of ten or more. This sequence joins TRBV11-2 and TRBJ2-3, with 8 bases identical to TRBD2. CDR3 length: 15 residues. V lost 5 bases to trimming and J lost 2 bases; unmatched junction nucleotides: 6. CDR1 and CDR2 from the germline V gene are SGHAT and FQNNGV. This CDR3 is CASSIGGGHTDTQYF. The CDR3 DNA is TGTGCCAGCAGCATCGGCGGGGGGCACACAGATACGCAGTATTTT.

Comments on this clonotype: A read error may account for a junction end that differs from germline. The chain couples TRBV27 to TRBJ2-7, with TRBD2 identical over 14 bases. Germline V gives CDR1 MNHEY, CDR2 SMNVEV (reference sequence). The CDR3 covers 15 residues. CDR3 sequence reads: CASSPGLAGDYGQYF. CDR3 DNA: TGTGCCAGCAGTCCGGGACTAGCGGGGGACTACGGGCAGTACTTC.

CDR3 sequence reads: CASSLGTAGRNEKLFF. CDR3 nucleotides: TGTGCCAGCAGCTTAGGAACGGCAGGCAGGAATGAAAAACTGTTTTTT. This chain joins TRBV7-9 and TRBJ1-4; no clear D gene. This CDR3 comprises 16 residues. V was pared by 1 base and J by 5 bases, with 14 bases between. Germline CDR1 and CDR2: SEHNR and FQNEAQ (reference sequence).

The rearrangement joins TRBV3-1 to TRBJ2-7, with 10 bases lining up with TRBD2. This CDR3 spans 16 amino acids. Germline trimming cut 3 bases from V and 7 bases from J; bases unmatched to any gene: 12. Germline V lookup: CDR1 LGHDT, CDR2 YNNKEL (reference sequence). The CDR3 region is CASSQEIAGGPLEQYF. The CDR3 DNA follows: TGTGCCAGCAGCCAGGAAATAGCGGGAGGCCCATTGGAGCAGTACTTC.

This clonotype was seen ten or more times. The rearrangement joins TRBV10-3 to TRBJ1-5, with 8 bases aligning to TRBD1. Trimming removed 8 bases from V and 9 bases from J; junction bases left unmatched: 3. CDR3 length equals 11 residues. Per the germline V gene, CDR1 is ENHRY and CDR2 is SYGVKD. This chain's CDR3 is CAIGQGWPQHF. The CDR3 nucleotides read TGTGCCATCGGACAGGGCTGGCCCCAGCATTTT.

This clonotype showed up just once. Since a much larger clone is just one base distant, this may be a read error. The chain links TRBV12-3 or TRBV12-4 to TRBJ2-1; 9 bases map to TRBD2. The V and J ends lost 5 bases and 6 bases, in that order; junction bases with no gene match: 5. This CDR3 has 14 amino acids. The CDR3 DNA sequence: TGTGCCAGCAGTGTTAGCGGGGGTTGCAATGAGCAGTTCTTC. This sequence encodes CASSVSGGCNEQFF.